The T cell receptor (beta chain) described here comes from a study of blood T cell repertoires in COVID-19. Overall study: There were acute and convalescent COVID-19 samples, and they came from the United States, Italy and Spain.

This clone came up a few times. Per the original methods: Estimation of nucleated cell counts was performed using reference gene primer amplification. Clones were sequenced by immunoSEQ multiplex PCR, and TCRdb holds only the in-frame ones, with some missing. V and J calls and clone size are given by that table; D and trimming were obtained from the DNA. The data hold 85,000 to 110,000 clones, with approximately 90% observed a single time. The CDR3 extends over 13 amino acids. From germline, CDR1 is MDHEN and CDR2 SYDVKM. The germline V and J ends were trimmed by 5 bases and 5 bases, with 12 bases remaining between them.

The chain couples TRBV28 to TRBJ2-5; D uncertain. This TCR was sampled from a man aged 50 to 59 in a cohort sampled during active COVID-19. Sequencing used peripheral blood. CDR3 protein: CASSPPGVETQYF. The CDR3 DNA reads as TGTGCCAGCAGTCCACCGGGTGTTGAGACCCAGTACTTC.